Sequencing of this T cell receptor beta chain was carried out in a study of T cells in localized non-small cell lung cancer. A remark on this clone: Its antigen is not known.

Trimming pared 3 bases from V and 5 bases from J, leaving 19 bases between. The length of the CDR3 is 16 residues. Germline values: CDR1 LNHDA, CDR2 SQIVND (reference sequence). Findings of the study overall: There was higher T cell clonality in uninvolved adjacent lung than in tumor, and it was highest there. Out of the top 100 tumor clones, a median roughly 50 were seen in adjacent lung. Multi-region tumor sequencing was not done, so intratumor heterogeneity could not be excluded.

Libraries were prepared by immunoSEQ multiplex PCR; TCRdb keeps only in-frame clonotypes and omits some of them. The sample consists of 30,000 to 35,000 clones, around nine tenths of them appearing once. The clonotype was recovered from a woman aged 40-69 years with stage I lung adenocarcinoma. The material sequenced was peripheral blood, taken before any cancer treatment. This chain links TRBV19 with TRBJ2-5; D may be TRBD1 or TRBD2 (5 bases each). Here the CDR3 reads CASSMGPMREWETQYF. The CDR3 bases are TGTGCCAGTAGTATGGGGCCCATGAGGGAGTGGGAGACCCAGTACTTC.